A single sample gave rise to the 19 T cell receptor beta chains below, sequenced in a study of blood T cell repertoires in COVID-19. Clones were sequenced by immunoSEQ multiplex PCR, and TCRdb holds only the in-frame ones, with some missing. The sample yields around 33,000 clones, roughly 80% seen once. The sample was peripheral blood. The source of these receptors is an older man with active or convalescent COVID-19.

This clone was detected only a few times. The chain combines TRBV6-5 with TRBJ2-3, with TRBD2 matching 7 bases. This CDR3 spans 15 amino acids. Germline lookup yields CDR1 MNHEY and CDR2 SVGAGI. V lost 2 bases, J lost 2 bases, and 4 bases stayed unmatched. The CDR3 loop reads CASSYGAGDTDTQYF. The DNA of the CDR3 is TGTGCCAGCAGTTACGGGGCGGGAGACACAGATACGCAGTATTTT.

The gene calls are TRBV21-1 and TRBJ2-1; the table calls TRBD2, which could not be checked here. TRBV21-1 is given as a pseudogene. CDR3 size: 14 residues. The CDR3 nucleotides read TGTGCCAGCAGCAAGAAAGTACTATACAATGAGCAGTTCTTC. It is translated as CASSKKVLYNEQFF.

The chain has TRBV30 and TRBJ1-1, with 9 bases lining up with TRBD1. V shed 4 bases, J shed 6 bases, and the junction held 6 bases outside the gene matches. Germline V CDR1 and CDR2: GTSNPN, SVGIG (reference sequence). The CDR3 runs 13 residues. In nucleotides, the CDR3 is TGTGCCTGGACGAGACAGGGGGTATCTGAAGCTTTCTTT. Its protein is CAWTRQGVSEAFF.

CDR3 residues: CASRRTGGYGYTF. For the CDR3, the DNA is TGTGCCAGCAGACGAACAGGGGGATATGGCTACACCTTC. The genes are TRBV12-3 or TRBV12-4 and TRBJ1-2, with TRBD1 identical over 8 bases. CDR3 size: 13 residues. The ends lost 6 bases at V and 5 bases at J; junction bases unmatched: 5.

This chain's CDR3 is CASSPPFGSYEQYF. In DNA form, the CDR3 reads TGTGCCAGCAGCCCCCCGTTCGGCTCCTACGAGCAGTACTTC. The chain couples TRBV7-2 to TRBJ2-7; D is unclear. V dropped 5 bases and J dropped 0 bases, with 11 bases sitting between them. This CDR3 has 14 residues. CDR1 is SGHTA, CDR2 FQGNSA, per germline.

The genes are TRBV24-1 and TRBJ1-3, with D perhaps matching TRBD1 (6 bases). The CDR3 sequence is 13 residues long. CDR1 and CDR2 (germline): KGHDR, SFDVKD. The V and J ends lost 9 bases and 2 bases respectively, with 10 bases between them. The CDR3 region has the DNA TGTGCCACCCAGGGGACAACTGGAAACACCATATATTTT. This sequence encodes CATQGTTGNTIYF.

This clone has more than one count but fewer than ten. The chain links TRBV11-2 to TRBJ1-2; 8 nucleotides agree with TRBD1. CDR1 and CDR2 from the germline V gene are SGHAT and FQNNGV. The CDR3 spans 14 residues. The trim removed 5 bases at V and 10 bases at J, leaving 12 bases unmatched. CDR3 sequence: CASSPQGAHEAYTF. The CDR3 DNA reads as TGTGCCAGCAGCCCCCAGGGGGCTCATGAGGCCTACACCTTC.

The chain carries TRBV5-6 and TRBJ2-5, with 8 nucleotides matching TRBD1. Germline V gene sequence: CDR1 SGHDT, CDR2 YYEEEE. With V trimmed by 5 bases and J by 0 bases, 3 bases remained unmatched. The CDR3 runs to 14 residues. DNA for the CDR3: TGTGCCAGCAGTAGGACAGGGAACCAAGAGACCCAGTACTTC. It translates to CASSRTGNQETQYF.

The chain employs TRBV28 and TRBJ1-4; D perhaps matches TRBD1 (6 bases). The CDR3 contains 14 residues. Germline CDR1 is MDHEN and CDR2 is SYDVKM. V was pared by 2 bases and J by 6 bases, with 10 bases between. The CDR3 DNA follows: TGTGCCAGCAGTTTAACACAGGGACATGAAAAACTGTTTTTT. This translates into CASSLTQGHEKLFF.

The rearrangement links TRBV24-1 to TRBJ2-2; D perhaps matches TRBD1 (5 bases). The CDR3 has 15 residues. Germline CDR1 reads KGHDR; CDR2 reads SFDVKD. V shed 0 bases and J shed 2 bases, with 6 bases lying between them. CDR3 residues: CATSDLDRNTGELFF. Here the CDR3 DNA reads TGTGCCACCAGTGATTTGGACAGAAACACCGGGGAGCTGTTTTTT.

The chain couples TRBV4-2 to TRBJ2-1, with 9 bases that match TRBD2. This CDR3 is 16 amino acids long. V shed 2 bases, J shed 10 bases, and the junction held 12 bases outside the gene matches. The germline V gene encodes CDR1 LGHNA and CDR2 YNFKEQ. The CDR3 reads CASSQKPGTSLLEQFF. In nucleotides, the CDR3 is TGTGCCAGCAGCCAAAAACCCGGGACTAGCTTGTTGGAGCAGTTCTTC.

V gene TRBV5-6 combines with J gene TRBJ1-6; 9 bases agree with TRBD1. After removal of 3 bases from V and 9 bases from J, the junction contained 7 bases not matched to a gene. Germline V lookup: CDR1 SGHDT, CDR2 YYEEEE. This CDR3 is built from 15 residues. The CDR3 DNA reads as TGTGCCAGCAGCTCCGTCCCGGGACAGGGTTCACCCCTCCACTTT. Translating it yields CASSSVPGQGSPLHF.

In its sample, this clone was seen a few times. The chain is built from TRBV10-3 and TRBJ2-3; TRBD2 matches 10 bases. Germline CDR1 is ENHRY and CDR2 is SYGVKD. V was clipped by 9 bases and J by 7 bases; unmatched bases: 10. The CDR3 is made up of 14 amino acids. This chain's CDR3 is CAITTGTSDHTQYF. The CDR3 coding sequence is TGTGCCATAACAACCGGGACTAGCGATCATACGCAGTATTTT.

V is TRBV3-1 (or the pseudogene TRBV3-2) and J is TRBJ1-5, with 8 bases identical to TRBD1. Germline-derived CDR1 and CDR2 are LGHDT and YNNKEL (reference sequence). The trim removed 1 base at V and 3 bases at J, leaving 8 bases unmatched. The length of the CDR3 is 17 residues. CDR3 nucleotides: TGTGCCAGCAGCCAAGGTGAACAGGGGGACGTCAATCAGCCCCAGCATTTT. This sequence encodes CASSQGEQGDVNQPQHF.

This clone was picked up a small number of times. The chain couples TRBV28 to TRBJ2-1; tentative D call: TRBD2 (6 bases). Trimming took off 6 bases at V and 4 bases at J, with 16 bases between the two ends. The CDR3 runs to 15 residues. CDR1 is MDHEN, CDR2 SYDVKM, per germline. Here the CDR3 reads CASRSVAGLYNEQFF. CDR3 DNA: TGTGCCAGCAGGTCGGTGGCAGGACTATACAATGAGCAGTTCTTC.

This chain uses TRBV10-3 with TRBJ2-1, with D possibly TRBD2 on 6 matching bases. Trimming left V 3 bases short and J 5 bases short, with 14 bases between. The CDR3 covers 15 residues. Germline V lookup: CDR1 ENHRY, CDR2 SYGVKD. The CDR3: CAISDSMRDDNEQFF. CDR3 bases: TGTGCCATCAGTGATTCGATGCGGGACGACAATGAGCAGTTCTTC.

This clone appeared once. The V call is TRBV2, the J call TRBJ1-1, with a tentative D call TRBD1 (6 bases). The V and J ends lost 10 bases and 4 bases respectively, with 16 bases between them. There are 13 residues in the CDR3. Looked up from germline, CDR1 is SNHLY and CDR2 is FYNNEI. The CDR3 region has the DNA TGTGCCACCACCTTTGCAGGGGCCACTGAAGCTTTCTTT. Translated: CATTFAGATEAFF.

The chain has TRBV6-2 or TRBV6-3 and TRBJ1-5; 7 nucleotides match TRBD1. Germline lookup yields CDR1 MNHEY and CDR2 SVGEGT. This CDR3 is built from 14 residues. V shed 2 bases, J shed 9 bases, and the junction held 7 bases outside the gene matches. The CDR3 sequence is CASSYEGAERPQHF. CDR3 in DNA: TGTGCCAGCAGTTACGAGGGGGCGGAAAGGCCCCAGCATTTT.

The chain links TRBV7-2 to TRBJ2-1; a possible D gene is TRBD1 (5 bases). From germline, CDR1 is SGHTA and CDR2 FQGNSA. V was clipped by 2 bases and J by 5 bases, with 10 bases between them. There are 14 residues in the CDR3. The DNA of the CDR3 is TGTGCCAGCAGCTTAAGTCAGGGTGACAATGAGCAGTTCTTC. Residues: CASSLSQGDNEQFF.